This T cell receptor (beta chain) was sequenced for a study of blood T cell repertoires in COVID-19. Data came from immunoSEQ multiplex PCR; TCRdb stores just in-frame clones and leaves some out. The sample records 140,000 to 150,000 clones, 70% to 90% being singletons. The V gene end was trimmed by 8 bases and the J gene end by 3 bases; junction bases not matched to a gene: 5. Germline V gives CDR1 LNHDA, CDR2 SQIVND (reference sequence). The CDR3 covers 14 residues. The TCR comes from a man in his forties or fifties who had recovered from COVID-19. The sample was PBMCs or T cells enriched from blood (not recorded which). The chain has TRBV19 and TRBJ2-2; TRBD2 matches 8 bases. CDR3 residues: CASERELDTGELFF. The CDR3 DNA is TGTGCCAGTGAGCGGGAGTTGGACACCGGGGAGCTGTTTTTT.